The 21 T cell receptor beta chains reported below all come from one sample, sequenced in a study of blood T cell repertoires in COVID-19. Profiling relied on immunoSEQ multiplex PCR, and the TCRdb table lists in-frame clones only, not all of them. Of around 260,000 clones listed, approximately 86% are singletons. The sample was peripheral blood. All receptors derive from a man between 35 and 55 years old who had recovered from COVID-19.

V is TRBV5-6 and J is TRBJ1-4, with D maybe TRBD1 (6 bases). CDR1 and CDR2 (germline): SGHDT, YYEEEE. CDR3 length equals 17 residues. Trimming cost V 4 bases and J 2 bases, with 18 bases left between them. CDR3 residues: CASSSGYDRLTNEKLFF. CDR3 sequence (DNA): TGTGCCAGCAGCAGCGGCTACGACAGGCTCACTAATGAAAAACTGTTTTTT.

J is TRBJ2-5 and V is TRBV29-1; possibly TRBD1 for D (6 bases). CDR3 length: 14 amino acids. V shed 5 bases and J shed 5 bases, with 18 bases lying between them. In germline, CDR1 is SQVTM, CDR2 ANQGSEA. The CDR3 here is CSVRRYPRGETQYF. The CDR3 DNA sequence: TGCAGCGTTCGAAGGTATCCGAGGGGGGAGACCCAGTACTTC. Together with reference TRBV29-1 and TRBJ2-5, the CDR3 gives the full variable domain: SAVISQKPSRDICQRGTSLTIQCQVDSQVTMMFWYRQQPGQSLTLIATANQGSEATYESGFVIDKFPISRPNLTFSTLTVSNMSPEDSSIYLCSVRRYPRGETQYFGPGTRLLVL.

The chain recombines TRBV11-3 with TRBJ2-1; 9 bases fit TRBD2. The V gene's germline CDR1 is SGHNT and CDR2 YENEEA. The CDR3 length is 16 residues. Trimming cost V 1 base and J 3 bases; bases outside gene matches: 4. The CDR3 DNA reads as TGTGCCAGCAGCTTAGGTACTAGCGGGCACTACAATGAGCAGTTCTTC. This translates into CASSLGTSGHYNEQFF.

This chain links TRBV2 with TRBJ1-6; possibly TRBD1 for D (5 bases). Germline V gene sequence: CDR1 SNHLY, CDR2 FYNNEI. V lost 7 bases and J lost 8, with 21 bases in between. This CDR3 is 16 amino acids long. The CDR3 region is CASTRRGEARYSPLHF. The CDR3 region has the DNA TGTGCCAGCACCCGACGGGGGGAGGCTCGATATTCACCCCTCCACTTT.

The rearrangement links TRBV14 to TRBJ2-1, with D possibly matching TRBD2 (6 bases). V lost 4 bases to trimming and J lost 1 base, with 11 bases between them. CDR3 length equals 15 residues. CDR1 SGHDN and CDR2 FVKESK come from the germline V gene. CDR3 nucleotides: TGTGCCAGCAGCCTGGGACTTTCATCCTACAATGAGCAGTTCTTC. Its translation: CASSLGLSSYNEQFF.

The DNA of the CDR3 is TGCAGCGTCGGGGTCATTGAGCAGTTCTTC. Translated: CSVGVIEQFF. This rearrangement joins TRBV29-1 to TRBJ2-1; D possibly corresponds to TRBD2 (5 bases). In germline, CDR1 is SQVTM, CDR2 ANQGSEA. The CDR3 contains 10 residues. V dropped 6 bases and J dropped 9 bases, with 9 bases sitting between them.

The chain has TRBV11-2 and TRBJ1-2, with 8 nucleotides matching TRBD1. The CDR3 is 14 residues long. The V gene end was trimmed by 3 bases and the J gene end by 6 bases; junction bases not matched to a gene: 6. Looked up from germline, CDR1 is SGHAT and CDR2 is FQNNGV. CDR3 sequence reads: CASSFRRQGNGYTF. CDR3 sequence (DNA): TGTGCCAGCAGCTTTAGGAGACAGGGGAATGGCTACACCTTC.

The chain uses TRBV5-1 and TRBJ2-7, with TRBD1 matching 9 bases. This CDR3 is 15 amino acids long. CDR1 is SGHRS, CDR2 YFSETQ, per germline. V was clipped by 4 bases and J by 3 bases; unmatched bases: 8. CDR3 sequence reads: CASSPRTGVIYEQYF. CDR3 sequence (DNA): TGCGCCAGCAGCCCTCGGACAGGGGTGATCTACGAGCAGTACTTC.

This clone was detected once. The rearrangement uses TRBV30 and TRBJ1-1; possibly TRBD1 for D (6 bases). V lost 3 bases and J 2 bases, leaving 13 bases between the germline ends. CDR3 length: 14 residues. Germline V gives CDR1 GTSNPN, CDR2 SVGIG (reference sequence). The CDR3 reads CAWRDDRYNTEAFF. For the CDR3, the DNA is TGTGCCTGGAGAGACGACAGGTATAACACTGAAGCTTTCTTT.

The rearrangement links TRBV30 to TRBJ1-2; a possible D gene is TRBD1 (5 bases). The germline gives CDR1 GTSNPN, CDR2 SVGIG (reference sequence). CDR3 length: 17 residues. The V gene lost 1 base and the J gene lost 3 bases, with 21 bases spanning the gap. CDR3 sequence reads: CAWSEVSGRGLYYGYTF. The CDR3 coding sequence is TGTGCCTGGAGTGAAGTTTCCGGAAGGGGCCTATACTATGGCTACACCTTC.

This clone was observed a handful of times. CDR3 DNA: TGTGCCAGCAGCTCAACAGGGGGCCACCCCTACGAGCAGTACTTC. This gives the protein CASSSTGGHPYEQYF. The V call is TRBV7-9, the J call TRBJ2-7; TRBD1 matches 9 bases. Trimming took 4 bases from V and 2 from J; bases not matched to a gene: 6. Germline CDR1 is SEHNR and CDR2 is FQNEAQ (reference sequence). The CDR3 has 15 residues. The variable domain in full, completed from reference TRBV7-9 and TRBJ2-7, reads DTGVSQNPRHKITKRGQNVTFRCDPISEHNRLYWYRQTLGQGPEFLTYFQNEAQLEKSRLLSDRFSAERPKGSFSTLEIQRTEQGDSAMYLCASSSTGGHPYEQYFGPGTRLTVT.

This chain joins TRBV11-2 and TRBJ2-5; 10 bases map to TRBD1. Per the germline V gene, CDR1 is SGHAT and CDR2 is FQNNGV. V gave up 4 bases and J gave up 4 bases; unmatched junction bases: 6. This CDR3 is 15 amino acids long. Written as DNA, the CDR3 is TGTGCCAGCAGCTCCGGGACAGGGGTCGCAGAGACCCAGTACTTC. Translated, it gives CASSSGTGVAETQYF.

The CDR3 DNA reads as TGTGCCAGCACCACAAATGGAGCAGTTACTAACGAGCAGTACTTC. Protein sequence: CASTTNGAVTNEQYF. The chain carries TRBV6-5 and TRBJ2-7; D not certain. The CDR3 spans 15 residues. Germline V lookup: CDR1 MNHEY, CDR2 SVGAGI. Trimming pared 7 bases from V and 5 bases from J, leaving 21 bases between.

The chain recombines TRBV18 with TRBJ2-7; the D gene is possibly TRBD2 (5 bases). Germline assignment: CDR1 KGHSH and CDR2 LQKENI. The CDR3 has 12 residues. V lost 3 bases, J lost 5 bases, and 8 bases lay in between. The CDR3 reads CASSPGRDEQYF. CDR3 in DNA: TGTGCCAGCTCACCCGGGCGGGACGAGCAGTACTTC.

A few counts support this clone. The chain carries TRBV9 and TRBJ2-1; maybe TRBD2 (7 bases). Looked up from germline, CDR1 is SGDLS and CDR2 is YYNGEE. Trimming removed 4 bases at V and 6 bases at J, with 17 bases between. This CDR3 is 15 amino acids long. CDR3 sequence: CASSPAGGGGNEQFF. The CDR3 DNA reads as TGTGCCAGCAGCCCCGCCGGAGGGGGGGGCAATGAGCAGTTCTTC.

The chain links TRBV7-9 to TRBJ1-4; TRBD1 is a possible D gene (5 bases). Germline loops: CDR1 SEHNR, CDR2 FQNEAQ (reference sequence). The CDR3 has 14 residues. V was trimmed by 3 bases and J by 3 bases, leaving 8 bases between them. This chain's CDR3 is CASSLGQSNEKLFF. CDR3 DNA sequence: TGTGCCAGCAGCTTGGGGCAATCTAATGAAAAACTGTTTTTT.

The V and J genes are TRBV9 and TRBJ2-5; 9 bases are shared with TRBD1. The V gene's germline CDR1 is SGDLS and CDR2 YYNGEE. The CDR3 extends over 15 amino acids. With V trimmed by 5 bases and J by 2 bases, 7 bases remained unmatched. CDR3: CASRPVGQGQETQYF. Here the CDR3 DNA reads TGTGCCAGCAGACCCGTAGGACAGGGGCAAGAGACCCAGTACTTC. Based on the CDR3 plus reference TRBV9 and TRBJ2-5, the full variable domain is DSGVTQTPKHLITATGQRVTLRCSPRSGDLSVYWYQQSLDQGLQFLIQYYNGEERAKGNILERFSAQQFPDLHSELNLSSLELGDSALYFCASRPVGQGQETQYFGPGTRLLVL.

This chain links TRBV7-9 with TRBJ2-3; 10 bases fit TRBD2. J was trimmed by 2 bases and V by 0 bases; bases with no gene match: 5. The CDR3 covers 17 residues. CDR1 SEHNR and CDR2 FQNEAQ come from the germline V gene (reference sequence). The CDR3 region is CASSLAHTSGTTDTQYF. DNA for the CDR3: TGTGCCAGCAGCTTAGCGCATACTAGCGGGACCACAGATACGCAGTATTTT.

The V call is TRBV2, the J call TRBJ2-3, with D possibly being TRBD2 (6 bases). The CDR3 runs 15 residues. Trimming stripped 6 bases from V and 2 bases from J, with 15 bases between. Germline V gene lookup returns CDR1 SNHLY and CDR2 FYNNEI. CDR3 bases: TGTGCCAGCAGGTCCCCGGGACTCGACACAGATACGCAGTATTTT. This codes for CASRSPGLDTDTQYF.

The chain carries TRBV4-3 and TRBJ1-6, with D possibly being TRBD1 (5 bases). Looked up from germline, CDR1 is LGHNA and CDR2 is YSLEER. The CDR3 consists of 15 residues. Trimming took 0 bases from V and 10 from J, leaving 13 bases between them. The CDR3 sequence: CASSQDFQGESPLHF. In DNA form, the CDR3 reads TGCGCCAGCAGCCAAGATTTCCAGGGCGAGTCACCCCTCCACTTT.

The chain employs TRBV11-3 and TRBJ2-5; 7 bases align to TRBD2. Looked up from germline, CDR1 is SGHNT and CDR2 is YENEEA. The length of the CDR3 is 14 residues. J lost 9 bases, V lost 4 bases, and 11 bases had no gene match. CDR3 amino acids: CASSSSGERGSQYF. CDR3 nucleotide sequence: TGTGCCAGCAGCTCGAGCGGGGAGAGAGGGTCCCAGTACTTC.